The 10 T cell receptor beta chains below come from one sample, sequenced in a study of post-analysis software for immune sequencing data (dated by TCRdb to the mid-2010s). Here is what the overall study found, with its caveats: Significantly higher frequencies in patients than in controls were found for five TRBV segments, including TRBV5-6, TRBV5-1 and TRBV20-1.

Their cognate antigens are unknown. Libraries were constructed by PCR. Sequencing used an Illumina HiSeq 2500. Unique molecular identifiers were incorporated into TCR beta cDNA libraries to reduce PCR and sequencing biases. Through fastp at Q25 and MiXCR, TCRdb rebuilt clones from the public reads, retaining in-frame beta chains. A single entry per CDR3 protein holds the most common genes and DNA from its merged rows. This sample comprises more than 450,000 distinct CDR3 sequences, about 44% of them detected only once. More than 1.5% of the sample lies in the top ten. The sample taken for sequencing was blood. The receptors here all came from a girl aged 5-17 years with multiple sclerosis.

The V and J genes are TRBV12-3 or TRBV12-4 and TRBJ2-1; TRBD2 matches 11 bases. This CDR3 is built from 15 residues. Trimming cost V 1 base and J 6 bases; bases outside gene matches: 2. The CDR3 nucleotides are TGTGCCAGCAGTTTAGTAGCGGGAGGGCGCAATGAGCAGTTCTTC. Its translation is CASSLVAGGRNEQFF.

This clonotype was observed a few times. The rearrangement joins TRBV11-1 to TRBJ2-5; D remains ambiguous. Germline CDR1 and CDR2: SGHAT and FQDESV (reference sequence). This CDR3 region has 13 residues. Between the trimmed V and J ends, which lost 5 bases and 4 bases, there was a span of 11 bases. CDR3 amino acids: CASSRLLGETQYF. The CDR3 DNA sequence: TGTGCCAGCAGCCGTCTCCTGGGAGAGACCCAGTACTTC.

A remark on this clonotype: The junction departs from germline at one end; a sequencing error may be responsible. The chain couples TRBV10-3 to TRBJ2-3; weak D call: TRBD2 (6 bases). This CDR3 contains 17 residues. Germline V gene sequence: CDR1 ENHRY, CDR2 SYGVKD. The CDR3 coding sequence is TGTGCCACCAGTGAGTCGAGGGGAGGCCCAAACACAGATACGCAGTATTTT. Translating it yields CATSESRGGPNTDTQYF.

This clonotype was seen a few times. The genes are TRBV20-1 and TRBJ2-5; TRBD2 is a possible D gene (5 bases). Near its end, the DNA agrees better with TRBJ2-7, so the J call may be wrong. This CDR3 contains 14 residues. CDR1 is DFQATT, CDR2 SNEGSKA, per germline (reference sequence). This CDR3 is CSANADWRSREQYF. The CDR3 DNA is TGCAGTGCCAATGCGGACTGGAGGTCCCGCGAGCAGTACTTC.

This rearrangement joins TRBV12-3 or TRBV12-4 to TRBJ2-1, with no clear D. The CDR3 sequence is 15 residues long. Deletions cut 5 bases from V and 2 bases from J, with 13 bases between. The CDR3 spells CASSPSELTYNEQFF. CDR3 bases: TGTGCCAGCAGTCCGTCCGAATTAACCTACAATGAGCAGTTCTTC.

CDR3 bases: TGTGCCAGCAGCTTAGCTTACGACGAGCAGTACTTC. Its translation: CASSLAYDEQYF. The J gene is TRBJ2-7, the V gene TRBV13; D is unclear. Trimming cost V 1 base and J 5 bases, with 6 bases left between them. The CDR3 has 12 amino acids. CDR1 PRHDT and CDR2 FYEKMQ come from the germline V gene (reference sequence).

On this clonotype: A read error may account for a junction end that differs from germline. The rearrangement uses TRBV4-1 and TRBJ1-6; 9 bases map to TRBD1. Germline lookup yields CDR1 MGHRA and CDR2 YSYEKL. This CDR3 is built from 17 residues. The CDR3 reads CANSQLPPGTGNSPLHF. As DNA, the CDR3 is TGCGCCAACAGCCAACTTCCCCCCGGGACAGGGAATTCACCCCTCCACTTT.

The rearrangement links TRBV2 to TRBJ1-5; D not certain. V gave up 7 bases and J gave up 1 base, with 14 bases separating them. Germline lookup yields CDR1 SNHLY and CDR2 FYNNEI. The CDR3 has 15 residues. The CDR3 DNA reads as TGTGCCAGCACCCTGAGTCGAGGGAGCAATCAGCCCCAGCATTTT. Protein sequence: CASTLSRGSNQPQHF. Complete variable domain (other parts from reference TRBV2 and TRBJ1-5): EPEVTQTPSHQVTQMGQEVILRCVPISNHLYFYWYRQILGQKVEFLVSFYNNEISEKSEIFDDQFSVERPDGSNFTLKIRSTKLEDSAMYFCASTLSRGSNQPQHFGDGTRLSIL.

This chain connects TRBV6-6 to TRBJ2-1; possibly TRBD2 for D (6 bases). This CDR3 spans 15 amino acids. Germline CDR1 is MNHNY and CDR2 is SVGAGI (reference sequence). Trimming removed 7 bases from V and 0 bases from J, with 13 bases in between. The CDR3 bases are TGTGCCAGCACCCCCCGCGGGGCCTCCTACAATGAGCAGTTCTTC. As protein: CASTPRGASYNEQFF.

DNA for the CDR3: TGTGCCAGCAGCCATGGTAGGGGGCAGAACACTGAAGCTTTCTTT. It yields the protein CASSHGRGQNTEAFF. This chain connects TRBV5-6 to TRBJ1-1; 7 bases map to TRBD1. The V segment lost 4 bases and the J segment 1 base; nucleotides outside the gene matches: 7. The CDR3 consists of 15 residues. Germline V gene sequence: CDR1 SGHDT, CDR2 YYEEEE.